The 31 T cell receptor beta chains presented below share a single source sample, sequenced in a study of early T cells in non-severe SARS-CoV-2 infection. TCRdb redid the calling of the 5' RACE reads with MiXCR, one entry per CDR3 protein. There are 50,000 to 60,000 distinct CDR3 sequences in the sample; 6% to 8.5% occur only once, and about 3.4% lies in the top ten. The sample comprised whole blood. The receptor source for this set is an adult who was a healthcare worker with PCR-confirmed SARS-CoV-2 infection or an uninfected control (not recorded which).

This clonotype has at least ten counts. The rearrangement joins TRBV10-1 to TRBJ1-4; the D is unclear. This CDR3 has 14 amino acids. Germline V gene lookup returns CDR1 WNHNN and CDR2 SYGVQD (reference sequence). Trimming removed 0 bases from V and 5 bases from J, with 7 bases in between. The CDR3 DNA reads TGCGCCAGCAGTGAGTCATCAGCGAATGAAAAACTGTTTTTT. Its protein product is CASSESSANEKLFF.

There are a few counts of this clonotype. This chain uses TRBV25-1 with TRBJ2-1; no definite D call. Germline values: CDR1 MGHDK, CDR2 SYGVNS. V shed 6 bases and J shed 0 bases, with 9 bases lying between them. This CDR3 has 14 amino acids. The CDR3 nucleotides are TGTGCCAGCAGCCCCTTTAGCTCCTACAATGAGCAGTTCTTC. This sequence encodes CASSPFSSYNEQFF.

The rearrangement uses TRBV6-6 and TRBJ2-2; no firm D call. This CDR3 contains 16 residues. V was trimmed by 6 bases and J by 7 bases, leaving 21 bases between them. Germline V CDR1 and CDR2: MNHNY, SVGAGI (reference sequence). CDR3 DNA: TGTGCCAGCAGCTTCACCGGGCCCAACGGTGGCGGGGAGCTGTTTTTT. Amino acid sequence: CASSFTGPNGGGELFF.

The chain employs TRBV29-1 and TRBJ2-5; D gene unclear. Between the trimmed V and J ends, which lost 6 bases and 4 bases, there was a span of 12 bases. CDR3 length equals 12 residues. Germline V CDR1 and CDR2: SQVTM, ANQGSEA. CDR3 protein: CSVLTSAETQYF. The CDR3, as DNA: TGCAGCGTCCTTACGAGTGCAGAGACCCAGTACTTC.

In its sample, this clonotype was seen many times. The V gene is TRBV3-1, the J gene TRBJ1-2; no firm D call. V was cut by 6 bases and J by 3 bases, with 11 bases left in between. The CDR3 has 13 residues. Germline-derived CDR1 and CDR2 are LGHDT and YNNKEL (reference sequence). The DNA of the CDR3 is TGTGCCAGCAGTCGGAGCGCCTACTATGGCTACACCTTC. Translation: CASSRSAYYGYTF. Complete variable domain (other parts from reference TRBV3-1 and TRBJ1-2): DTAVSQTPKYLVTQMGNDKSIKCEQNLGHDTMYWYKQDSKKFLKIMFSYNNKELIINETVPNRFSPKSPDKAHLNLHINSLELGDSAVYFCASSRSAYYGYTFGSGTRLTVV.

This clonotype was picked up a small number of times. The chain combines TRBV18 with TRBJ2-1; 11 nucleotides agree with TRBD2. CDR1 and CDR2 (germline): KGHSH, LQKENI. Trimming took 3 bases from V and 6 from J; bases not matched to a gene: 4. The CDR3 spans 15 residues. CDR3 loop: CASSPGTSGTNEQFF. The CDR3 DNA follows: TGTGCCAGCTCACCCGGGACTAGCGGTACCAATGAGCAGTTCTTC.

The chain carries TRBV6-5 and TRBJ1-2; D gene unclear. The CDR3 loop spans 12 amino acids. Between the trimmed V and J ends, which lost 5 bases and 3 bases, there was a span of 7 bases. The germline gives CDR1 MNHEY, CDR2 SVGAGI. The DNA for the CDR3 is TGTGCCAGCAGTAACCAGTACTATGGCTACACCTTC. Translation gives CASSNQYYGYTF.

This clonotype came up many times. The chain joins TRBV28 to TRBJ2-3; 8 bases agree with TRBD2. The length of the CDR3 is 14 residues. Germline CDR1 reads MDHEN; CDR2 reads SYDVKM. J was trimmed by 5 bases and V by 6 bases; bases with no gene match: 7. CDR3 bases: TGTGCCAGCAGCCCGGGAGGGCCCATAGATACGCAGTATTTT. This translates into CASSPGGPIDTQYF.

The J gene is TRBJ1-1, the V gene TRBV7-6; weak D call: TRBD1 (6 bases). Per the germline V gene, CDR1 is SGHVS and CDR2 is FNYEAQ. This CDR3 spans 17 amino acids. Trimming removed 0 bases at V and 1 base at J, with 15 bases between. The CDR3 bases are TGTGCCAGCAGCTTAGCCGGGGGCGTACTCGGGAACACTGAAGCTTTCTTT. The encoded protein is CASSLAGGVLGNTEAFF.

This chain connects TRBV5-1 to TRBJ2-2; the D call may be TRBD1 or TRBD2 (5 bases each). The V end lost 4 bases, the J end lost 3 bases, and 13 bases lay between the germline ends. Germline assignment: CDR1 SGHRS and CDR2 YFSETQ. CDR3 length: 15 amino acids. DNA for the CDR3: TGCGCCAGCAGCATCGGGGCGAGGGACACCGGGGAGCTGTTTTTT. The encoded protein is CASSIGARDTGELFF.

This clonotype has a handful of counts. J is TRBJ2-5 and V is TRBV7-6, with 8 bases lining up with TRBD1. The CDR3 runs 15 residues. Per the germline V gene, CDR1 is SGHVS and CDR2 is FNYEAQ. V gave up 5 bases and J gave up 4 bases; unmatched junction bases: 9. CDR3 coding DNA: TGTGCCAGCAGCCCTAACAGGGGGAGGAGAGAGACCCAGTACTTC. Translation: CASSPNRGRRETQYF.

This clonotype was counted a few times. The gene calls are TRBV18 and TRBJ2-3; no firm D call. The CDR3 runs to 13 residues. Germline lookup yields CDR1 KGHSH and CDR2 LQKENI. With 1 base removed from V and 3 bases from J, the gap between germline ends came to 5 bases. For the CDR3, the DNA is TGTGCCAGCTCACCACTTTTTACAGATACGCAGTATTTT. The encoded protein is CASSPLFTDTQYF.

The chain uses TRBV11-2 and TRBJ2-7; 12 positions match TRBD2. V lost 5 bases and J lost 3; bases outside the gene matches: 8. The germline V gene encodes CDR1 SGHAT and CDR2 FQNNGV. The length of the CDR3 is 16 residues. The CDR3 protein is CASSRRLAGDNYEQYF. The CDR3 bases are TGTGCCAGCAGCCGAAGACTAGCGGGAGATAACTACGAGCAGTACTTC. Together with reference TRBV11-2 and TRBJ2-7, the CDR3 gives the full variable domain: EAGVAQSPRYKIIEKRQSVAFWCNPISGHATLYWYQQILGQGPKLLIQFQNNGVVDDSQLPKDRFSAERLKGVDSTLKIQPAKLEDSAVYLCASSRRLAGDNYEQYFGPGTRLTVT.

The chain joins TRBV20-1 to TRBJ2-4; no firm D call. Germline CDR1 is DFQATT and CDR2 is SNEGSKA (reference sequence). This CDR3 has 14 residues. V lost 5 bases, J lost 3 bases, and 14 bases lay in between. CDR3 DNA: TGCAGTGCTCCCACTCCCGGCGTCAAAAACATTCAGTACTTC. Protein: CSAPTPGVKNIQYF.

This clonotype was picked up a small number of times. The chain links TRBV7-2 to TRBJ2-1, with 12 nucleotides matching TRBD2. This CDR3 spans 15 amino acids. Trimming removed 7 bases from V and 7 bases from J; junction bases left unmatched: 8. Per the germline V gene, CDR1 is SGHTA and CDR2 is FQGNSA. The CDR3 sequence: CASTDGLAGWNEQFF. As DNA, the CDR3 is TGTGCCAGCACCGATGGACTAGCGGGGTGGAATGAGCAGTTCTTC.

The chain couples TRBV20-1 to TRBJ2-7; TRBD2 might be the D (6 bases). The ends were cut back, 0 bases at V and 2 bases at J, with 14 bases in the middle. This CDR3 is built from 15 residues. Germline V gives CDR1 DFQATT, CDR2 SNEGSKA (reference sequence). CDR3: CSARDFGLATYEQYF. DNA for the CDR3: TGCAGTGCTAGAGATTTTGGCCTAGCGACCTACGAGCAGTACTTC.

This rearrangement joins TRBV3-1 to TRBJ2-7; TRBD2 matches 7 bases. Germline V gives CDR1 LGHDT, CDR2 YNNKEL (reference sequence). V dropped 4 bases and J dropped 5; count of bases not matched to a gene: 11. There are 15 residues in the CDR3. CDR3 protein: CASSRPPREDHEQYF. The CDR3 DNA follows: TGTGCCAGCAGCCGTCCACCCCGGGAGGACCACGAGCAGTACTTC.

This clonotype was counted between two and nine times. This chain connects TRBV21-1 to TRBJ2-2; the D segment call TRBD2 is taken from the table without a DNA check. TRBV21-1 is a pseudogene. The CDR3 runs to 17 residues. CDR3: CASSSKRLRGDTGELFF. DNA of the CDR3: TGTGCCAGCAGCTCAAAGAGGCTGCGGGGAGATACCGGGGAGCTGTTTTTT.

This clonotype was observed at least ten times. The DNA for the CDR3 is TGTGCCAGCAGTTACTCGAATGCTGGTGGAAACACCATATATTTT. Amino acid sequence: CASSYSNAGGNTIYF. The chain links TRBV6-6 to TRBJ1-3, with D unresolved. CDR3 length equals 15 residues. The germline CDR1 and CDR2 sequences are MNHNY and SVGAGI (reference sequence). V lost 0 bases to trimming and J lost 3 bases, with 9 bases between them.

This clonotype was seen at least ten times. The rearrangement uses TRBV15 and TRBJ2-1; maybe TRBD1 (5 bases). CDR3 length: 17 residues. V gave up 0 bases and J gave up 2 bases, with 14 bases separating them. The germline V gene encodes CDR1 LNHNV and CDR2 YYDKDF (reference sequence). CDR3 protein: CATSRDLDRLTYNEQFF. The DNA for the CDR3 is TGTGCCACCAGCAGAGATCTAGACAGATTGACCTACAATGAGCAGTTCTTC.

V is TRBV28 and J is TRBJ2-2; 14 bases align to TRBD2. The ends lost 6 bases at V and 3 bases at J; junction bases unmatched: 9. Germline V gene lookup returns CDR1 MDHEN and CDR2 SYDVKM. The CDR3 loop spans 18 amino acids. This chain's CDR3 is CASSQGTSGSTHTGELFF. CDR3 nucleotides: TGTGCCAGCAGCCAAGGGACTAGCGGGAGTACCCACACCGGGGAGCTGTTTTTT.

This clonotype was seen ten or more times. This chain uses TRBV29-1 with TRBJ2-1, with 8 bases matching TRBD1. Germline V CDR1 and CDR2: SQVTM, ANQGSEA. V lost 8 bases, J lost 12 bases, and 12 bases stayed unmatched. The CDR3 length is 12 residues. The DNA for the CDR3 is TGCAGCTCCTACGCGACAGGGGAGGTGCAGTTCTTC. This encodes CSSYATGEVQFF.

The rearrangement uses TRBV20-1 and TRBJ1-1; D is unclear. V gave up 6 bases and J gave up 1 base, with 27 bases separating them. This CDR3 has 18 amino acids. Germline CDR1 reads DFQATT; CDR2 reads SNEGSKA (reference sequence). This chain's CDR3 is CSASGWSLNLLRNTEAFF. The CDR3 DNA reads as TGCAGTGCATCGGGCTGGTCCCTTAACCTACTTCGGAACACTGAAGCTTTCTTT.

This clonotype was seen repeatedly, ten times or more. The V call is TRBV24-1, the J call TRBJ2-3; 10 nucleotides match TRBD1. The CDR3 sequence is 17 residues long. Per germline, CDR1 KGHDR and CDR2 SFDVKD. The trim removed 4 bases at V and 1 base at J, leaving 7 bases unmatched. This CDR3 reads CATSDPDRGPGTDTQYF. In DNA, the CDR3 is TGTGCCACCAGTGACCCAGACAGGGGGCCGGGCACAGATACGCAGTATTTT.

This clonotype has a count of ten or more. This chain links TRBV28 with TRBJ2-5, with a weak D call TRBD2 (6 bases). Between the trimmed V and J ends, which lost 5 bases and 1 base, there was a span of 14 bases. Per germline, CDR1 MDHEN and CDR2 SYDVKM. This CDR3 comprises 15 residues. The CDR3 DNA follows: TGTGCCAGCAGTACCTGGGCGGGACCCCAAGAGACCCAGTACTTC. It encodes CASSTWAGPQETQYF.

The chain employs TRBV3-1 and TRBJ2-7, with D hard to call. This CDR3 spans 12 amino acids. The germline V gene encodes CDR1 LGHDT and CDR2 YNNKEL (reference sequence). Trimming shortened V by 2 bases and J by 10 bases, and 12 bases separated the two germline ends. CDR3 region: CASSQPGPRQYF. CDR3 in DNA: TGTGCCAGCAGCCAACCTGGGCCCAGACAGTACTTC.

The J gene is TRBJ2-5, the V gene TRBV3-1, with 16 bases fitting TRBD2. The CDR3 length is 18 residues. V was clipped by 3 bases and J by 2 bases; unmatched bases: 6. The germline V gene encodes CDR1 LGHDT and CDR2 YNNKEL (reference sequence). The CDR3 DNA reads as TGTGCCAGCAGCCAGAAGGGACTAGCGGGAGGGCGGCAAGAGACCCAGTACTTC. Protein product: CASSQKGLAGGRQETQYF.

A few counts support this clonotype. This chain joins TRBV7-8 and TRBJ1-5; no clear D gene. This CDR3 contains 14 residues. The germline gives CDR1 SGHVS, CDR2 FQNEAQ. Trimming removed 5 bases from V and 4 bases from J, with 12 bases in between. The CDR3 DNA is TGTGCCAGCAGCCCAGGACGGGGTAATCAGCCCCAGCATTTT. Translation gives CASSPGRGNQPQHF.

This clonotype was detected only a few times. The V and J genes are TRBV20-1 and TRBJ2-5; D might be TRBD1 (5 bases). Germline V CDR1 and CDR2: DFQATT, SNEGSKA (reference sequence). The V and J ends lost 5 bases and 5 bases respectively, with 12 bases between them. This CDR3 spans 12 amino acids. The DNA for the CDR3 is TGCAGTGCTGGTGGGGCGACCGAGACCCAGTACTTC. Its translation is CSAGGATETQYF.

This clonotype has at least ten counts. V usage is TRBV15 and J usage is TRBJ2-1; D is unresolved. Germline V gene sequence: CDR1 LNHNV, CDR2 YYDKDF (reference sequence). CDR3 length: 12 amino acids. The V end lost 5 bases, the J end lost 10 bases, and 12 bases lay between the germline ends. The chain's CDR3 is CATSPATLEQFF. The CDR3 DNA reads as TGTGCCACCAGCCCCGCGACTCTCGAGCAGTTCTTC.

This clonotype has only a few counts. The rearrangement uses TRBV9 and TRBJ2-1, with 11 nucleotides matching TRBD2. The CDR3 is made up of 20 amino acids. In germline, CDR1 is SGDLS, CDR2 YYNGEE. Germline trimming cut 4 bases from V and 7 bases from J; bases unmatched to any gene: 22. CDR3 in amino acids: CASSKTGRATSGKFVNEQFF. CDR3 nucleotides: TGTGCCAGCAGCAAAACCGGACGGGCGACTAGCGGGAAGTTTGTGAATGAGCAGTTCTTC. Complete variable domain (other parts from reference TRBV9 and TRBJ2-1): DSGVTQTPKHLITATGQRVTLRCSPRSGDLSVYWYQQSLDQGLQFLIQYYNGEERAKGNILERFSAQQFPDLHSELNLSSLELGDSALYFCASSKTGRATSGKFVNEQFFGPGTRLTVL.